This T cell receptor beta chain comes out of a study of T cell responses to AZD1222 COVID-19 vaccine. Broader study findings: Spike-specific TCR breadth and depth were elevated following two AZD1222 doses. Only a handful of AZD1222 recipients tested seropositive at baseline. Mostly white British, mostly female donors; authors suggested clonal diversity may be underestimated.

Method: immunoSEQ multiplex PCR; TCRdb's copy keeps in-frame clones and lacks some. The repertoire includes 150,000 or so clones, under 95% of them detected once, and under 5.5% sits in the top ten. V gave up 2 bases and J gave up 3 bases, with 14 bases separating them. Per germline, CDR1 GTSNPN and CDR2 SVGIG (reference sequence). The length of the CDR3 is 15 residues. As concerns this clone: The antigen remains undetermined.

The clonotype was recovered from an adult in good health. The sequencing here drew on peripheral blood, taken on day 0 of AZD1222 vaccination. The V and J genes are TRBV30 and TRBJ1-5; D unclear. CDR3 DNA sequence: TGTGCCTGGAGTCACCCTGGGTTCCCCAATCAGCCCCAGCATTTT. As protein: CAWSHPGFPNQPQHF.